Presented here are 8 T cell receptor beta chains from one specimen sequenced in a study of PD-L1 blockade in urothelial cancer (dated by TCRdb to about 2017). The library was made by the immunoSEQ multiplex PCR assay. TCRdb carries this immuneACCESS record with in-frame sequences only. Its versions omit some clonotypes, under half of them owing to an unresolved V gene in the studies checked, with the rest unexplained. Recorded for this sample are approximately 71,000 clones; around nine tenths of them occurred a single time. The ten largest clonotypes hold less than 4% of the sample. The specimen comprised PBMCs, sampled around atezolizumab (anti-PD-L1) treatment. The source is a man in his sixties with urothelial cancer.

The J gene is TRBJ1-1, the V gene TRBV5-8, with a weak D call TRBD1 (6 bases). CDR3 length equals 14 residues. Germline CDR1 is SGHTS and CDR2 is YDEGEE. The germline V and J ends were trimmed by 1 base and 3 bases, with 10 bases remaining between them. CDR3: CASSLQGRDTEAFF. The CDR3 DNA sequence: TGTGCCAGCAGCTTGCAGGGGCGGGACACTGAAGCTTTCTTT.

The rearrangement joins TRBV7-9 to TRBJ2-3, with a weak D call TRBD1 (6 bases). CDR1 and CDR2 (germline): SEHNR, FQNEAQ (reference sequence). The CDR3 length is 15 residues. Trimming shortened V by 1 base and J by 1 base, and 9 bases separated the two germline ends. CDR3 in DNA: TGTGCCAGCAGCTTAGGCTACAGGGGCACAGATACGCAGTATTTT. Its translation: CASSLGYRGTDTQYF.

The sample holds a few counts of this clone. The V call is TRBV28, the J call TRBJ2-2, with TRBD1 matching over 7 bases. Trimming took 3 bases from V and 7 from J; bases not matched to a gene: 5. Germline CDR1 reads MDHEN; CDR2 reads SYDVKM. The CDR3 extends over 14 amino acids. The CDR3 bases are TGTGCCAGCAGTTTGACAGGGAAGGGCGGGGAGCTGTTTTTT. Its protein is CASSLTGKGGELFF.

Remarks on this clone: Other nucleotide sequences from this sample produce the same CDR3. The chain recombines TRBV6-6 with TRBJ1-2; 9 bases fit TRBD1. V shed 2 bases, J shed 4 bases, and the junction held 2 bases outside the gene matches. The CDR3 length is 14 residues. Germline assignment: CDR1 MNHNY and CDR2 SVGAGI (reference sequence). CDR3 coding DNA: TGTGCCAGCAGTTACACGGGACAGGGCTATGGCTACACCTTC. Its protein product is CASSYTGQGYGYTF.

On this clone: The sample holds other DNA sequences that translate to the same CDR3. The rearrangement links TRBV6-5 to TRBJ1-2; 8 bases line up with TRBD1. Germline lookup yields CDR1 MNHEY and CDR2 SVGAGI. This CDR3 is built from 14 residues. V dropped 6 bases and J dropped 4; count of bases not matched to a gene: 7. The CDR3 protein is CASSDRGGGYGYTF. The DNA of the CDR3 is TGTGCCAGCAGCGACAGGGGAGGGGGCTATGGCTACACCTTC.

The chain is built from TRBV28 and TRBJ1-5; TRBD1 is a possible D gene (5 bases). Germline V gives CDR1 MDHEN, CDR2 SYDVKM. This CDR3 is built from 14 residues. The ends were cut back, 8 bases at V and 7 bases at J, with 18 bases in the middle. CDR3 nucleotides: TGTGCCAGCTTCCCCGGCGGGGCAGGGCAGCCCCAGCATTTT. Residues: CASFPGGAGQPQHF.

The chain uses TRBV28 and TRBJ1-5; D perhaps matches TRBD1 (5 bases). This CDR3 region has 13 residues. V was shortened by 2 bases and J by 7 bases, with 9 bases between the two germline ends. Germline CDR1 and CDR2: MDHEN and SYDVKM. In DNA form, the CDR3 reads TGTGCCAGCAGTTTAAGGGGATTCCAGCCCCAGCATTTT. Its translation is CASSLRGFQPQHF.

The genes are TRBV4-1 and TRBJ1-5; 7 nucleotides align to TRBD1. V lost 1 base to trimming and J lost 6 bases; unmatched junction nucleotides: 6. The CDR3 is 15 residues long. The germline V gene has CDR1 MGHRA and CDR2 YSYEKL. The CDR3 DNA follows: TGCGCCAGCAGCCAAGTAGAGGGGGCGGGTCAGCCCCAGCATTTT. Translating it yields CASSQVEGAGQPQHF.